This T cell receptor beta chain was observed in a study of sequential checkpoint blockade in melanoma. Treatment given: randomized to nivolumab then ipilimumab (arm A) or the reverse (arm B). Data came from immunoSEQ multiplex PCR; TCRdb stores just in-frame clones and leaves some out. The data show 10,000 or so clones, more than 55% seen once. The CDR3 totals 16 residues. Germline CDR1 is SGHNT and CDR2 is YYREEE (reference sequence). V dropped 5 bases and J dropped 3; count of bases not matched to a gene: 7. This TCR was sampled from a human donor with melanoma. The sample was CD8+ T cells sorted from blood (inferred from file names), taken from a patient given nivolumab and ipilimumab in sequence. The chain couples TRBV5-4 to TRBJ1-4; 10 nucleotides line up with TRBD1. The CDR3 DNA reads TGTGCCAGCAGTCAAGACAGGGGGCGAGCTAATGAAAAACTGTTTTTT. It translates to CASSQDRGRANEKLFF.